The entry that follows covers one T cell receptor (beta chain) sequence. Antigen unknown. Germline V gene sequence: CDR1 LNHDA, CDR2 SQIVND (reference sequence). Trimming at V came to 6 bases and at J to 4 bases, leaving 4 bases not matched to a gene. This CDR3 region has 15 residues. The sample originates from a study of cytomegalovirus exposure and HLA in healthy donors. Study context: About 85 million unique TCR sequences came from HLA-typed donors in an early release. Overall study results and limits: In terms of immune exposure information, only CMV serostatus was available. In a later analysis, specific HLA alleles were associated with approximately 17,000 TCR beta sequences at a 0.05 false discovery rate.

The primer mix had 60 Vbeta and 13 Jbeta primers. Assay used: immunoSEQ multiplex PCR; TCRdb lists only in-frame clones, some missing. The sample has approximately 150,000 clones; around 83% are singletons. Sequences were obtained from PBMCs. The gene calls are TRBV19 and TRBJ2-3, with 13 bases that match TRBD2. This receptor was taken from a man between 45 and 60 years old in good health and CMV-seropositive. Here the CDR3 reads CASRWTSGRPDTQYF. The CDR3 DNA follows: TGTGCCAGTAGATGGACTAGCGGGAGACCAGATACGCAGTATTTT.